This T cell receptor (beta chain) comes out of a study of identical twins. General study findings and limits: Researchers reported weaker excess twin sharing in beta out-of-frame sequences. Cross-sectional statistics underpinned the conclusions; the same donors were not followed. Reduced insertions were recorded for abundant cord blood beta clonotypes, with no such pattern in memory repertoires. The study found that models underestimated out-of-frame TCR alpha sharing in monozygotic twins.

This clonotype was detected many times. Its matching antigen is unknown. One entry per CDR3 protein, called by TCRdb with MiXCR from the 5' RACE reads. The sample shows about 240,000 distinct CDR3 sequences, more than 9% of them seen only once. V gave up 9 bases and J gave up 4 bases; unmatched junction bases: 11. This CDR3 spans 15 amino acids. The chain recombines TRBV12-3 or TRBV12-4 with TRBJ1-2; 10 bases align to TRBD1. This receptor was obtained from a middle-aged man in good health. The sample comprised memory T cells sorted from blood. The CDR3 spells CASGSRDRGAYGYTF. For the CDR3, the DNA is TGTGCCAGTGGCTCCCGGGACAGGGGAGCCTATGGCTACACCTTC.